These T cell receptor beta chains were read from a single sample in a study of cytomegalovirus exposure and HLA in healthy donors. Using immunoSEQ multiplex PCR, the repertoire was profiled, and TCRdb retains in-frame clones only, with some absent. This sample has roughly 200,000 clones, with about 83% found just once. The specimen was PBMCs. Receptors were obtained from a female donor in good health and CMV-seronegative. Each CDR3 is given with its conserved first and last residue.

CDR3aa	v_gene	j_gene
CASSWTPNYEQYF	TRBV2	TRBJ2-7
CASSLVANYEQYF	TRBV11-2	TRBJ2-7
CAWSGDRVNQPQHF	TRBV30	TRBJ1-5
CASTRTSGGYEQYF	TRBV28	TRBJ2-7
CASSPNKRGNEQFF	TRBV27	TRBJ2-1
CASRTAFSGNTIYF	TRBV6-1	TRBJ1-3
CASRSRNQPQHF	TRBV28	TRBJ1-5
CASIEGSYNEQFF	TRBV6-6	TRBJ2-1
CASSIGLNTDTQYF	TRBV19	TRBJ2-3
CASRVAVGGFYYEQYF	TRBV12-2	TRBJ2-7
CASSLRGGVYGYTF	TRBV7-9	TRBJ1-2
CASSEGQGSYEQYF	TRBV14	TRBJ2-7
CASSQAGGWSYGYTF	TRBV7-9	TRBJ1-2
CAWSTGTINSPLHF	TRBV30	TRBJ1-6
CASNPSGLNEQFF	TRBV6-1	TRBJ2-1
CASSHGGRARQETQYF	TRBV7-6	TRBJ2-5
CAWKGTGAFNQPQHF	TRBV30	TRBJ1-5
CASSVGTLSSYEQYF	TRBV9	TRBJ2-7
CASSLDYDRVSYEQYF	TRBV7-9	TRBJ2-7
CASSANLPTSSYNEQFF	TRBV6-4	TRBJ2-1